The T cell receptor beta chain under discussion was sequenced for a study of regulatory T cells in long-lasting Graves disease. Study at large: New Graves' disease cases had less than 3 months of antithyroid drugs.

Library construction for TCR beta used iRepertoire HTBI primers and Arm-PCR of CDR3 regions. As processed by the authors: Throughout the samples, researchers identified 60 to 70 TRBV and 14 TRBJ segments. From the multiplex PCR reads, TCRdb called clonotypes with MiXCR, one entry per CDR3 protein. The V and J calls follow TCRdb's processing rather than the paper's. The sample shows 400,000 to 500,000 distinct CDR3 sequences, approximately 16% of them seen only once. Time point defined: newly diagnosed GD, antithyroid drugs for less than 3 months. Construction of the TCR library relied on RNA isolated from PBMCs. Germline trimming cut 5 bases from V and 2 bases from J; bases unmatched to any gene: 17. CDR1 and CDR2 (germline): DFQATT, SNEGSKA (reference sequence). The CDR3 runs 18 residues. This clonotype has a count of ten or more. As yet, its antigen is unknown. Study-wide results and caveats: There was favoring of TRBV28, TRBJ1-2 and TRBJ2-5 in persistent disease.

This sample was shared with a second study, whose subject was T cells in Graves' hyperthyroidism and ophthalmopathy. That paper adds: In the first-round RT-PCR of the TCR CDR3, the HTBI primer set was used.

Sequenced here: peripheral blood mononuclear cells (PBMCs), sampled at new diagnosis, from a patient treated with antithyroid drugs. This chain connects TRBV20-1 to TRBJ2-5, with TRBD1 matching over 10 bases. The sequence was collected from a woman aged 18-35 years with Graves disease. CDR3 DNA sequence: TGCAGTGCTCCGATACGTGGACAGGGGGGGCCCAATCAAGAGACCCAGTACTTC. Its protein is CSAPIRGQGGPNQETQYF.